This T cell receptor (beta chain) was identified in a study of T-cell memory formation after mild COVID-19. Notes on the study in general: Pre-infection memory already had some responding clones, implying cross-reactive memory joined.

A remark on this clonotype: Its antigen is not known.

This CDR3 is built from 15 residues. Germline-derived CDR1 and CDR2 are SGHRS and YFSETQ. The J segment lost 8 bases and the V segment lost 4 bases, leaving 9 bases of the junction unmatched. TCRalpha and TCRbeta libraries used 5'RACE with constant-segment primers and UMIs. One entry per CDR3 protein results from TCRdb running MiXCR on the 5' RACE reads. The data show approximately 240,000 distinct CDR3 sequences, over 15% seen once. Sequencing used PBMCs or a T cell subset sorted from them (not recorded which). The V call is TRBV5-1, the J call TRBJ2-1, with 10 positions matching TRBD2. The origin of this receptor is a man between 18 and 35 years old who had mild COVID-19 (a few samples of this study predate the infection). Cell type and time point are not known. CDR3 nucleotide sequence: TGCGCCAGCAGCGTGACTAGCGGGCTGATGGATGAGCAGTTCTTC. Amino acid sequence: CASSVTSGLMDEQFF.